This T cell receptor (beta chain) was obtained from a study of blood T cell repertoires in COVID-19. Assignments of participants to cohorts depended upon their own reported clinical history. Produced via immunoSEQ multiplex PCR; TCRdb's table is partial and in-frame only. The sample contains 280,000 or so clones, over 85% of which appear only once. V lost 1 base to trimming and J lost 0 bases, with 12 bases between them. CDR1 SEHNR and CDR2 FQNEAQ come from the germline V gene (reference sequence). This CDR3 is built from 16 residues. The chain is built from TRBV7-9 and TRBJ2-5, with D unclear. The sequence came from a woman between 45 and 60 years old who had been exposed to COVID-19. The specimen sequenced was PBMCs or T cells enriched from blood (not recorded which). CDR3 bases: TGTGCCAGCAGCTTAGTCCCGACGGAGTACCAAGAGACCCAGTACTTC. It encodes CASSLVPTEYQETQYF.